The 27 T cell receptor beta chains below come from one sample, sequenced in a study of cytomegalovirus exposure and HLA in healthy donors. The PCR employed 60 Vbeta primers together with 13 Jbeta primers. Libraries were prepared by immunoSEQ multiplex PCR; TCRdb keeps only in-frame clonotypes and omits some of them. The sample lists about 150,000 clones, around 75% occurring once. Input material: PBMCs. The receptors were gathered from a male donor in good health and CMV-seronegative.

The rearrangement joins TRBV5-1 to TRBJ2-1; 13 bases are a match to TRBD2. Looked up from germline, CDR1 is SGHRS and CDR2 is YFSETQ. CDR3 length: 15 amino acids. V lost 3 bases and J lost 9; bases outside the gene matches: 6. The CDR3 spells CASSSLAGGPGEQFF. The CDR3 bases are TGCGCCAGCAGCTCACTAGCGGGGGGGCCTGGTGAGCAGTTCTTC.

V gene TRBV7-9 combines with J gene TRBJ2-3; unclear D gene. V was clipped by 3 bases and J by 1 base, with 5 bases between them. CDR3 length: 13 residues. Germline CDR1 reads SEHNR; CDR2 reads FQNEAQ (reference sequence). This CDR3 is CASSLSGTDTQYF. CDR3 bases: TGTGCCAGCAGCTTGAGCGGCACAGATACGCAGTATTTT.

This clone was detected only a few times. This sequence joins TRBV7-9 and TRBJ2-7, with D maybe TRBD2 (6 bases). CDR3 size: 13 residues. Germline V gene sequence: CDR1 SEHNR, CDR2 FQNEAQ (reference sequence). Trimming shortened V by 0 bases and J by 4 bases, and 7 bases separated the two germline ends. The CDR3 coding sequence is TGTGCCAGCAGCTTAGCCGGGGGTTACGAGCAGTACTTC. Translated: CASSLAGGYEQYF.

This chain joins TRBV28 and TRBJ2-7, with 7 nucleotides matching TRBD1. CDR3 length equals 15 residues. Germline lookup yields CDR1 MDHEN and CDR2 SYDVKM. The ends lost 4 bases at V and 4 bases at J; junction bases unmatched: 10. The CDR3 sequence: CASSSGDRALYEQYF. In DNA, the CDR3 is TGTGCCAGCAGTTCCGGCGACAGGGCTCTATACGAGCAGTACTTC.

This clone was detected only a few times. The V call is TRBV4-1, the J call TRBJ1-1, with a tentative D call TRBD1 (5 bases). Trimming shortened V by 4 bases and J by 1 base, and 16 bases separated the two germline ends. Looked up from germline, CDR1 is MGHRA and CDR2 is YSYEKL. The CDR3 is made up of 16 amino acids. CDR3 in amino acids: CASSPDKLGANTEAFF. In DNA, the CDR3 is TGCGCCAGCAGCCCTGACAAGCTTGGGGCGAACACTGAAGCTTTCTTT.

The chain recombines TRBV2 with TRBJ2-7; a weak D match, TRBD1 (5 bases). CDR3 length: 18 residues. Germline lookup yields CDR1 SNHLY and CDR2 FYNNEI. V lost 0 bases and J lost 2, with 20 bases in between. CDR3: CASSEALRAGHLAYEQYF. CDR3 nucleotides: TGTGCCAGCAGTGAAGCGCTTCGGGCAGGGCACTTGGCCTACGAGCAGTACTTC. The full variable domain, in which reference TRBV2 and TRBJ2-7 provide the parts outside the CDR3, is EPEVTQTPSHQVTQMGQEVILRCVPISNHLYFYWYRQILGQKVEFLVSFYNNEISEKSEIFDDQFSVERPDGSNFTLKIRSTKLEDSAMYFCASSEALRAGHLAYEQYFGPGTRLTVT.

The CDR3, as DNA: TGTGCCAGCAGTTTGGGGACAAATAGCAATCAGCCCCAGCATTTT. Translation gives CASSLGTNSNQPQHF. The chain has TRBV28 and TRBJ1-5, with D tentatively TRBD1 (6 bases). Germline V lookup: CDR1 MDHEN, CDR2 SYDVKM. The V gene lost 3 bases and the J gene lost 0 bases, with 9 bases spanning the gap. The CDR3 runs to 15 residues.

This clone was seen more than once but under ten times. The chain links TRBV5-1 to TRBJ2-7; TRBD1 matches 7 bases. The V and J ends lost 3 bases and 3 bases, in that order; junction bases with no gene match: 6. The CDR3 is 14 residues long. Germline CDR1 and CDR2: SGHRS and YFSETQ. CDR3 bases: TGCGCCAGCAGCTCCGACTCAGGGGGCTACGAGCAGTACTTC. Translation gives CASSSDSGGYEQYF.

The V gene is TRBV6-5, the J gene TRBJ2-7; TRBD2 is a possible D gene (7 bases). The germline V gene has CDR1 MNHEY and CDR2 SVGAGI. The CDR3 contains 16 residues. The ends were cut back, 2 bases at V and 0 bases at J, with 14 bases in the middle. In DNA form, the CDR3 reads TGTGCCAGCAGTTACGGGAGGGGGTCTCGCTCCTACGAGCAGTACTTC. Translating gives CASSYGRGSRSYEQYF.

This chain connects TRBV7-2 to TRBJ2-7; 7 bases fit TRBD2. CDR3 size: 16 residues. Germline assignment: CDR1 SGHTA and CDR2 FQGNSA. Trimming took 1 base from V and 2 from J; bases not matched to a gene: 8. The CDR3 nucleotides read TGTGCCAGCAGCTTAGTTTCGGCTAGCGGAACCTACGAGCAGTACTTC. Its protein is CASSLVSASGTYEQYF.

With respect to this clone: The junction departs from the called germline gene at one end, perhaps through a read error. The CDR3 is CAGSEGQGAGNTEAFF. Here the CDR3 DNA reads TGTGCCGGCAGTGAAGGGCAGGGGGCGGGTAACACTGAAGCTTTCTTT. V usage is TRBV6-1 and J usage is TRBJ1-1, with 8 positions matching TRBD1. CDR3 size: 16 residues. Germline V gene sequence: CDR1 MNHNS, CDR2 SASEGT.

This CDR3 is CASSPGTGAGEAFF. DNA of the CDR3: TGTGCCAGCAGCCCCGGGACAGGGGCGGGCGAAGCTTTCTTT. V is TRBV7-9 and J is TRBJ1-1; 10 nucleotides align to TRBD1. The trim removed 5 bases at V and 8 bases at J, leaving 8 bases unmatched. This CDR3 is 14 amino acids long. CDR1 is SEHNR, CDR2 FQNEAQ, per germline (reference sequence).

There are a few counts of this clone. Written as DNA, the CDR3 is TGCGCCAGCAGTCGGGGGGCGACTAGCACAGATACGCAGTATTTT. The encoded protein is CASSRGATSTDTQYF. The chain combines TRBV5-1 with TRBJ2-3, with TRBD2 as a possible D gene (7 bases). From germline, CDR1 is SGHRS and CDR2 YFSETQ. Trimming took 5 bases from V and 0 from J, leaving 13 bases between them. This CDR3 spans 15 amino acids.

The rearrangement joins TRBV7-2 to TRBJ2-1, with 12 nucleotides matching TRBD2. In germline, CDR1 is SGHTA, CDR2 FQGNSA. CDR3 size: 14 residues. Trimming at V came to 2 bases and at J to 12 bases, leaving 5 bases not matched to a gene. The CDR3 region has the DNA TGTGCCAGCAGCTTACCCGGACTAGCGGGACGGCAGTTCTTC. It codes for CASSLPGLAGRQFF. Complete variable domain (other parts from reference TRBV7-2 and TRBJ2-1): GAGVSQSPSNKVTEKGKDVELRCDPISGHTALYWYRQSLGQGLEFLIYFQGNSAPDKSGLPSDRFSAERTGGSVSTLTIQRTQQEDSAVYLCASSLPGLAGRQFFGPGTRLTVL.

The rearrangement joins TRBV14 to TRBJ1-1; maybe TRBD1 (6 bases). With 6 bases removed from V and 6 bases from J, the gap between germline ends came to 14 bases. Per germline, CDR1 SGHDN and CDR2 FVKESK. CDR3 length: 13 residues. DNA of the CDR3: TGTGCCAGCAGACCACAGGGTGGCCCTGAAGCTTTCTTT. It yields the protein CASRPQGGPEAFF.

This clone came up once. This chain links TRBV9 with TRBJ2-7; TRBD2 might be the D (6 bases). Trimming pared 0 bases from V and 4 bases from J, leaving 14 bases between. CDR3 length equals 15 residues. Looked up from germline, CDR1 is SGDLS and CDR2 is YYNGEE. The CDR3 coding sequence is TGTGCCAGCAGCGTAGGGGCGGGGAGTAGATACGAGCAGTACTTC. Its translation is CASSVGAGSRYEQYF.

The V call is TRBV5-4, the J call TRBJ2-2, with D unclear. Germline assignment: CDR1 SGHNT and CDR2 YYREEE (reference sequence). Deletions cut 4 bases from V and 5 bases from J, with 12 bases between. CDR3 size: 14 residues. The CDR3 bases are TGTGCCAGCAGCCCCCTTACGCGGACCGGGGAGCTGTTTTTT. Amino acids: CASSPLTRTGELFF.

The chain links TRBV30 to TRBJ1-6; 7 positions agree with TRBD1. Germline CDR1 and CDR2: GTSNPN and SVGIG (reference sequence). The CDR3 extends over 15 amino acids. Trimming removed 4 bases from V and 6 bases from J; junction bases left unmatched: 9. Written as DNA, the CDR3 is TGTGCCTGGAATTTGATCCGGGACAGTAATTCACCCCTCCACTTT. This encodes CAWNLIRDSNSPLHF.

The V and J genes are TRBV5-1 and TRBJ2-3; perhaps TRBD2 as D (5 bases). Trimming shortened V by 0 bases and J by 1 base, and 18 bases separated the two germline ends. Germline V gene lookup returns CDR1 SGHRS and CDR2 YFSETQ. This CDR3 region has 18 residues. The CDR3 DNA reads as TGCGCCAGCAGCTTGGCCCAGCGACTAATTTCTGGCACAGATACGCAGTATTTT. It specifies CASSLAQRLISGTDTQYF.

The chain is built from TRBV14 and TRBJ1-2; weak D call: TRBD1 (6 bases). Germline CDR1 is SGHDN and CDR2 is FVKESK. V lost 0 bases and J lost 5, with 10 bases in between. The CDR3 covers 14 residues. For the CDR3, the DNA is TGTGCCAGCAGCCAAGAGGGCAGGGGATATGGCTACACCTTC. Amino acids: CASSQEGRGYGYTF.

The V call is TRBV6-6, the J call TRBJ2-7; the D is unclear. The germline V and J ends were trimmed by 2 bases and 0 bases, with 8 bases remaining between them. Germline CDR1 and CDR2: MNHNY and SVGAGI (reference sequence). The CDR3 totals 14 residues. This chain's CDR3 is CASSYVSNSYEQYF. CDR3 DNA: TGTGCCAGCAGTTACGTCTCTAACTCCTACGAGCAGTACTTC.

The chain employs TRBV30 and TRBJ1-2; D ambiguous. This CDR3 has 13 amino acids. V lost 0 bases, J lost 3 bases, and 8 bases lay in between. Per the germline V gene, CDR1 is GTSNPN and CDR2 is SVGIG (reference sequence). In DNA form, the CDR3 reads TGTGCCTGGAGTGTACGGCAGGACTATGGCTACACCTTC. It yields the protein CAWSVRQDYGYTF.

The CDR3 coding sequence is TGTGCCTGGAACAGGGACCTTCGGGAGACCCAGTACTTC. This gives the protein CAWNRDLRETQYF. The genes are TRBV30 and TRBJ2-5; D possibly corresponds to TRBD1 (6 bases). The V end was cut by 4 bases, the J end by 5 bases, with 14 bases between. The CDR3 length is 13 residues. Germline V gene data show CDR1 as GTSNPN and CDR2 as SVGIG (reference sequence).

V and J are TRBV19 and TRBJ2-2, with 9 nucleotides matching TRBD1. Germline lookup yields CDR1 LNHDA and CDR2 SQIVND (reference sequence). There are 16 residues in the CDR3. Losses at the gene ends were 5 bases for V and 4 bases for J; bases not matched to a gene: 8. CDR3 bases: TGTGCCAGTAGTCCAAGAGGACAGGGGTCCACCGGGGAGCTGTTTTTT. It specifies CASSPRGQGSTGELFF.

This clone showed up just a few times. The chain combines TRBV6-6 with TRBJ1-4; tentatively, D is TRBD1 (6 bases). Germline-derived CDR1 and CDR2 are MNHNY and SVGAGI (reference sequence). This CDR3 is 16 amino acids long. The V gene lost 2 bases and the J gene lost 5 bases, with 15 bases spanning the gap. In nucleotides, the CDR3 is TGTGCCAGCAGTTACGGAGAGACAGGACCCAATGAAAAACTGTTTTTT. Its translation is CASSYGETGPNEKLFF.

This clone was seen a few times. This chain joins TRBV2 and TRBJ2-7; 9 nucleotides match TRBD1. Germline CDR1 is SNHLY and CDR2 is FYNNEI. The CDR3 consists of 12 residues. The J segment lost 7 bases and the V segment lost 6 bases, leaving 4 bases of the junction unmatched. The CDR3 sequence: CASSGTGREQYF. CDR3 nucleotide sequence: TGTGCCAGCAGCGGGACAGGGCGTGAGCAGTACTTC.

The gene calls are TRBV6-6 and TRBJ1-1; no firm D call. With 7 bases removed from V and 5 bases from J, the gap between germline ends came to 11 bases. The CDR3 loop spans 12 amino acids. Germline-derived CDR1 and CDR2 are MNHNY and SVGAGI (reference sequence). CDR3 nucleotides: TGTGCCAGCACCCTGGTTGAGACTGAAGCTTTCTTT. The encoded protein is CASTLVETEAFF.